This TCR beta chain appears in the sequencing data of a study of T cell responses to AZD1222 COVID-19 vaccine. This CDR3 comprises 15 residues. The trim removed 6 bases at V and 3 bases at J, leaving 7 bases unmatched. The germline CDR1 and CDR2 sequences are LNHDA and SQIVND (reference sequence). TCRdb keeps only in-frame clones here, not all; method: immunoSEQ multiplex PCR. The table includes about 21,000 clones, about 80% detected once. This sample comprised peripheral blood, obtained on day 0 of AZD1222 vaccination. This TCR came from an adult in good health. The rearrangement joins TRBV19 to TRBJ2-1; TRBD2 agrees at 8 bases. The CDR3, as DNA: TGTGCCAGTAGGGAAGCGGGAGTGTTCTACAATGAGCAGTTCTTC. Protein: CASREAGVFYNEQFF.